This T cell receptor beta chain is from a study of cytomegalovirus exposure and HLA in healthy donors. Amplification used 60 Vbeta primers and 13 Jbeta primers. Clones were read by immunoSEQ multiplex PCR, and TCRdb kept only the in-frame ones, dropping some. The profile shows under 250,000 clones, approximately 79% of them singletons. After removal of 6 bases from V and 5 bases from J, the junction contained 9 bases not matched to a gene. Germline CDR1 is SGHAT and CDR2 is FQNNGV. The CDR3 totals 14 residues. The chain combines TRBV11-2 with TRBJ1-2; 7 bases align to TRBD1. Input material: PBMCs. The clonotype comes from a man aged 50 to 60 in good health and CMV-seronegative. DNA of the CDR3: TGTGCCAGCAGAGGAAGGACAGGTCCATATGGCTACACCTTC. Encoded protein: CASRGRTGPYGYTF.